This entry lists 26 T cell receptor beta chains sequenced from one sample in a study of cytomegalovirus exposure and HLA in healthy donors. Researchers ran the PCR with 60 Vbeta and 13 Jbeta primers. Measured with immunoSEQ multiplex PCR; TCRdb has only the in-frame clones, and not every one. The table has around 86,000 clones, just over 75% seen once. Sequences were obtained from PBMCs. These TCRs come from a man aged 45-60 years in good health and CMV-seropositive.

The chain couples TRBV9 to TRBJ2-7; D uncertain. Germline CDR1 is SGDLS and CDR2 is YYNGEE. Trimming shortened V by 4 bases and J by 2 bases, and 13 bases separated the two germline ends. The CDR3 is made up of 14 amino acids. CDR3 nucleotide sequence: TGTGCCAGCAGCCCAACGACACCAACCTACGAGCAGTACTTC. Its protein product is CASSPTTPTYEQYF.

This clone was found a few times. The gene calls are TRBV1 and TRBJ2-6; no DNA check was done on the table's D call, TRBD1. TRBV1 corresponds to a pseudogene. The CDR3 has 16 residues. DNA of the CDR3: TGCACCAGCAGCCAAAACCAGGGGGCTGGGGCCAACGGCCTGACTTTC. The encoded protein is CTSSQNQGAGANGLTF.

The chain has TRBV9 and TRBJ2-1; possible D gene TRBD2, 6 bases. The CDR3 sequence is 14 residues long. From germline, CDR1 is SGDLS and CDR2 YYNGEE. Between the trimmed V and J ends, which lost 4 bases and 7 bases, there was a span of 15 bases. The DNA for the CDR3 is TGTGCCAGCAGCATCCGAGCGGGTCCAAATGAGCAGTTCTTC. It is translated as CASSIRAGPNEQFF.

About this clone: The junction and the germline gene differ at one end; a read error may be behind it. The chain links TRBV7-9 to TRBJ1-1; no clear D gene. The CDR3 runs to 16 residues. Germline V gene data show CDR1 as SEHNR and CDR2 as FQNEAQ (reference sequence). The CDR3 loop reads CASSPWTGGENTEAFF. The CDR3 coding sequence is TGTGCCAGCAGCCCTTGGACGGGTGGGGAGAACACTGAGGCTTTCTTT.

This chain connects TRBV10-3 to TRBJ2-7; maybe TRBD1 (6 bases). Deletions cut 6 bases from V and 6 bases from J, with 12 bases between. The CDR3 has 12 amino acids. Germline V lookup: CDR1 ENHRY, CDR2 SYGVKD. Here the CDR3 reads CAIRRAGVEQYF. DNA of the CDR3: TGTGCCATCAGACGCGCAGGGGTCGAGCAGTACTTC.

This clone was seen only once. The genes are TRBV21-1 and TRBJ1-1; the table's D call, TRBD1, was not checked against the DNA. TRBV21-1 constitutes a pseudogene. This CDR3 is built from 17 residues. The CDR3 region has the DNA TGTGCCAGCAGCAAAGGAGGGGAAGACAGGGGGCTCACTGAAGCTTTCTTT. It codes for CASSKGGEDRGLTEAFF.

The V and J genes are TRBV5-4 and TRBJ2-7; 7 nucleotides match TRBD2. V shed 3 bases, J shed 3 bases, and the junction held 9 bases outside the gene matches. The CDR3 covers 15 residues. Germline CDR1 is SGHNT and CDR2 is YYREEE (reference sequence). CDR3 DNA sequence: TGTGCCAGCAGCTCTACCGGGACTAAACTCTACGAGCAGTACTTC. It encodes CASSSTGTKLYEQYF.

CDR3 nucleotide sequence: TGTGCCAGCAGTGACACTACAGGATTACCCTACAATGAGCAGTTCTTC. Protein product: CASSDTTGLPYNEQFF. The V and J genes are TRBV25-1 and TRBJ2-1; tentative D call: TRBD1 (5 bases). V lost 3 bases and J 2 bases, leaving 14 bases between the germline ends. Germline lookup yields CDR1 MGHDK and CDR2 SYGVNS. The CDR3 totals 16 residues.

This clone was counted a few times. The genes are TRBV28 and TRBJ2-7, with D unresolved. Germline V gene lookup returns CDR1 MDHEN and CDR2 SYDVKM. This CDR3 has 12 amino acids. Trimming removed 8 bases at V and 2 bases at J, with 10 bases between. DNA for the CDR3: TGTGCCAGCGGGCCCCCCACCTACGAGCAGTACTTC. It translates to CASGPPTYEQYF. The whole variable domain, remainder taken from reference TRBV28 and TRBJ2-7, is DVKVTQSSRYLVKRTGEKVFLECVQDMDHENMFWYRQDPGLGLRLIYFSYDVKMKEKGDIPEGYSVSREKKERFSLILESASTNQTSMYLCASGPPTYEQYFGPGTRLTVT.

This clone appeared once. The genes are TRBV11-2 and TRBJ1-2; the match to TRBD1 covers 9 bases. With V trimmed by 5 bases and J by 12 bases, 10 bases remained unmatched. The germline gives CDR1 SGHAT, CDR2 FQNNGV. The CDR3 consists of 13 residues. CDR3 in DNA: TGTGCCAGCAGCAACCGACAGGGGGTATCTCACACCTTC. Protein sequence: CASSNRQGVSHTF. Filled out from reference TRBV11-2 and TRBJ1-2, the complete variable domain reads EAGVAQSPRYKIIEKRQSVAFWCNPISGHATLYWYQQILGQGPKLLIQFQNNGVVDDSQLPKDRFSAERLKGVDSTLKIQPAKLEDSAVYLCASSNRQGVSHTFGSGTRLTVV.

In its sample, this clone was seen a few times. The chain uses TRBV7-3 and TRBJ2-1; the D gene is possibly TRBD1 (6 bases). This CDR3 is built from 17 residues. Between the trimmed V and J ends, which lost 0 bases and 8 bases, there was a span of 20 bases. In germline, CDR1 is SGHTA, CDR2 FQGTGA. The CDR3 sequence is CASSLTPGHPAGDEQFF. The DNA of the CDR3 is TGTGCCAGCAGCTTAACGCCGGGACACCCCGCAGGTGATGAGCAGTTCTTC.

This clone qualifies as medium-sized. The genes are TRBV6-4 and TRBJ2-1; 11 positions agree with TRBD1. V lost 4 bases and J lost 6; bases outside the gene matches: 5. Germline V gene data show CDR1 as MRHNA and CDR2 as SNTAGT. The CDR3 extends over 15 amino acids. The CDR3 DNA is TGTGCCAGCAGTGCCGGGGGGACAGGGGGCAATGAGCAGTTCTTC. This translates into CASSAGGTGGNEQFF.

The chain links TRBV11-3 to TRBJ2-3, with D possibly TRBD1 on 6 matching bases. The CDR3 has 11 residues. The germline V gene encodes CDR1 SGHNT and CDR2 YENEEA. Trimming left V 4 bases short and J 13 bases short, with 12 bases between. Here the CDR3 reads CASSSRDKEYF. Written as DNA, the CDR3 is TGTGCCAGCAGCTCCCGGGACAAGGAGTATTTT.

V gene TRBV27 combines with J gene TRBJ2-1; 9 bases align to TRBD2. Germline CDR1 and CDR2: MNHEY and SMNVEV (reference sequence). With V trimmed by 4 bases and J by 6 bases, 13 bases remained unmatched. The CDR3 sequence is 17 residues long. The CDR3 nucleotides read TGTGCCAGCAGTTCCGTTCTTAGGCTAGCGGGGCCCAATGAGCAGTTCTTC. Encoded protein: CASSSVLRLAGPNEQFF.

As for this clone: A read error may produce the germline difference seen at one junction end. The V call is TRBV7-8, the J call TRBJ2-6; weak D call: TRBD1 (5 bases). CDR1 is SGHVS, CDR2 FQNEAQ, per germline. The CDR3 runs to 13 residues. For the CDR3, the DNA is TGTGCCAGCAGCCCCCCTGGGGCCAACGGCCTGACTTTC. Encoded protein: CASSPPGANGLTF.

This clone was observed a handful of times. The chain recombines TRBV14 with TRBJ2-1, with 14 bases lining up with TRBD2. Germline V gives CDR1 SGHDN, CDR2 FVKESK. The length of the CDR3 is 21 residues. The J segment lost 0 bases and the V segment lost 3 bases, leaving 13 bases of the junction unmatched. The CDR3 reads CASSHFPGLAGDWSSYNEQFF. CDR3 coding DNA: TGTGCCAGCAGCCATTTCCCGGGACTAGCGGGAGATTGGAGCTCCTACAATGAGCAGTTCTTC. Supplemented by reference TRBV14 and TRBJ2-1, the full variable domain reads EAGVTQFPSHSVIEKGQTVTLRCDPISGHDNLYWYRRVMGKEIKFLLHFVKESKQDESGMPNNRFLAERTGGTYSTLKVQPAELEDSGVYFCASSHFPGLAGDWSSYNEQFFGPGTRLTVL.

This sequence joins TRBV9 and TRBJ2-1; 7 bases are shared with TRBD1. Germline CDR1 is SGDLS and CDR2 is YYNGEE. This CDR3 region has 13 residues. The trim removed 8 bases at V and 9 bases at J, leaving 11 bases unmatched. The CDR3 loop reads CASGQASWGEQFF. For the CDR3, the DNA is TGTGCCAGTGGACAGGCGAGCTGGGGTGAGCAGTTCTTC.

The CDR3 here is CSVEGADRSYEQYF. The CDR3, as DNA: TGCAGCGTTGAAGGGGCCGACAGGTCCTACGAGCAGTACTTC. This rearrangement joins TRBV29-1 to TRBJ2-7; D possibly corresponds to TRBD1 (6 bases). V dropped 1 base and J dropped 1 base, with 11 bases sitting between them. The CDR3 has 14 residues. Looked up from germline, CDR1 is SQVTM and CDR2 is ANQGSEA.

V gene TRBV5-1 combines with J gene TRBJ2-5; maybe TRBD1 (6 bases). Per germline, CDR1 SGHRS and CDR2 YFSETQ. This CDR3 is built from 17 residues. Trimming removed 2 bases at V and 2 bases at J, with 19 bases between. CDR3 in amino acids: CASSLAQGPGAQETQYF. For the CDR3, the DNA is TGCGCCAGCAGCTTAGCGCAGGGGCCCGGGGCACAAGAGACCCAGTACTTC.

In its sample, this clone was seen a few times. The chain carries TRBV30 and TRBJ1-3; possibly TRBD1 for D (6 bases). CDR1 is GTSNPN, CDR2 SVGIG, per germline (reference sequence). This CDR3 region has 12 residues. V lost 5 bases, J lost 9 bases, and 14 bases lay in between. This CDR3 reads CAWDRRSGTIYF. As DNA, the CDR3 is TGTGCCTGGGACAGGCGATCGGGCACCATATATTTT.

This chain joins TRBV28 and TRBJ1-4; 8 bases are shared with TRBD1. Germline-derived CDR1 and CDR2 are MDHEN and SYDVKM. This CDR3 is built from 14 residues. The V segment lost 5 bases and the J segment 8 bases; nucleotides outside the gene matches: 7. The CDR3 here is CASSRGTGGEKLFF. The CDR3 coding sequence is TGTGCCAGCAGTCGTGGGACAGGCGGGGAAAAACTGTTTTTT.

J is TRBJ2-7 and V is TRBV6-5; 8 bases fit TRBD1. Germline V gene lookup returns CDR1 MNHEY and CDR2 SVGAGI. The CDR3 has 15 residues. J was trimmed by 2 bases and V by 0 bases; bases with no gene match: 3. The CDR3 here is CASSYSGTGTYEQYF. The CDR3 bases are TGTGCCAGCAGTTACTCGGGGACAGGTACCTACGAGCAGTACTTC.

V usage is TRBV14 and J usage is TRBJ1-2; 7 nucleotides agree with TRBD1. Looked up from germline, CDR1 is SGHDN and CDR2 is FVKESK. V shed 3 bases, J shed 2 bases, and the junction held 0 bases outside the gene matches. This CDR3 comprises 13 residues. The CDR3 DNA reads TGTGCCAGCAGCCAGGGACAGAACTATGGCTACACCTTC. Its protein product is CASSQGQNYGYTF.

The chain recombines TRBV2 with TRBJ2-3; TRBD2 matches at 7 bases. CDR1 SNHLY and CDR2 FYNNEI come from the germline V gene. The CDR3 is made up of 14 amino acids. Trimming at V came to 3 bases and at J to 7 bases, leaving 7 bases not matched to a gene. CDR3 sequence (DNA): TGTGCCAGCAGTGATCTAGCGGACTACAATACGCAGTATTTT. Encoded protein: CASSDLADYNTQYF.

In nucleotides, the CDR3 is TGTGCCAGCAGTCCCTCCCCGGGACAGGTCTCAAACGGCTACACCTTC. Translation gives CASSPSPGQVSNGYTF. The rearrangement uses TRBV27 and TRBJ1-2; 8 bases agree with TRBD1. The CDR3 has 16 residues. The germline V gene has CDR1 MNHEY and CDR2 SMNVEV (reference sequence). The ends lost 5 bases at V and 8 bases at J; junction bases unmatched: 16.

This chain links TRBV11-3 with TRBJ2-4; 9 bases match TRBD1. J gave up 8 bases and V 3 bases, and 5 bases lay outside the gene matches. Germline-derived CDR1 and CDR2 are SGHNT and YENEEA. The CDR3 has 14 residues. This chain's CDR3 is CASSFGTGTDIQYF. The DNA of the CDR3 is TGTGCCAGCAGCTTTGGGACAGGGACGGACATTCAGTACTTC.